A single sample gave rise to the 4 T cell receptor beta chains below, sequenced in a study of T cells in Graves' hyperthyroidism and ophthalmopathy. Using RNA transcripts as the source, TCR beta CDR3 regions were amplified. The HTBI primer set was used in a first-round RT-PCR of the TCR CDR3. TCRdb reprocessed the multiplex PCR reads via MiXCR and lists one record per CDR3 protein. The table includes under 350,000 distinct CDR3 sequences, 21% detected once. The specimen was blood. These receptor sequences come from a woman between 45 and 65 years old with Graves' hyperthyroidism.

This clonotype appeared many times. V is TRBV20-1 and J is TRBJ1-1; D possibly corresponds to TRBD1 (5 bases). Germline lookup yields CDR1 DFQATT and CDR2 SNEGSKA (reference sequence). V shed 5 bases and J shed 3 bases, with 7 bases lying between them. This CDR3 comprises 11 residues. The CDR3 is CSAPGYTEAFF. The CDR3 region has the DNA TGCAGTGCTCCAGGGTACACTGAAGCTTTCTTT.

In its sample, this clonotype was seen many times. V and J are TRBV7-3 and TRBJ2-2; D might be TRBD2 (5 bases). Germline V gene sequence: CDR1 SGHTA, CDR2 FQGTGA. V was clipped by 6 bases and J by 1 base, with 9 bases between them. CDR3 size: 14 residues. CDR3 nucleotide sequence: TGTGCCAGCAGGGGAGACTGGAACACCGGGGAGCTGTTTTTT. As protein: CASRGDWNTGELFF.

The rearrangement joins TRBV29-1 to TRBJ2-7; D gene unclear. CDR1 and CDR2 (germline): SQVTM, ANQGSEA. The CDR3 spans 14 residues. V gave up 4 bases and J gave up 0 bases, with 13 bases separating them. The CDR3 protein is CSVGFVGHSYEQYF. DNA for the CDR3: TGCAGCGTTGGTTTTGTAGGGCACTCCTACGAGCAGTACTTC.

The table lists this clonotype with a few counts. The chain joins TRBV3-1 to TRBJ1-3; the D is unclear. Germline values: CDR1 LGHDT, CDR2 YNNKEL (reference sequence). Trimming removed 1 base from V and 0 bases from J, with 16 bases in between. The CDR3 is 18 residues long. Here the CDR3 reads CASSQGAVNLFSGNTIYF. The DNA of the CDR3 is TGTGCCAGCAGCCAAGGTGCCGTTAATCTCTTCTCTGGAAACACCATATATTTT. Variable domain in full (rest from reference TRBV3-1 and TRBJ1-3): DTAVSQTPKYLVTQMGNDKSIKCEQNLGHDTMYWYKQDSKKFLKIMFSYNNKELIINETVPNRFSPKSPDKAHLNLHINSLELGDSAVYFCASSQGAVNLFSGNTIYFGEGSWLTVV.